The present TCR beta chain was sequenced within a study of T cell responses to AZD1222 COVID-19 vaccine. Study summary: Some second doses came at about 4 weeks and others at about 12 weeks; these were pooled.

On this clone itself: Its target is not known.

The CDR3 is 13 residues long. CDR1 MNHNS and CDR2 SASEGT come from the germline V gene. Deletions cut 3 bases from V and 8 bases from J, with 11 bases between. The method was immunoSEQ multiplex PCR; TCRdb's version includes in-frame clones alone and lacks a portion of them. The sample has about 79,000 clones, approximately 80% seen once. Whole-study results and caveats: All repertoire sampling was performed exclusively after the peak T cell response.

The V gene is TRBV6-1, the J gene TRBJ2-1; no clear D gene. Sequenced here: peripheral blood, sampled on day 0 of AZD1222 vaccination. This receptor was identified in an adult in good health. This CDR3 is CASSDVSRHEQFF. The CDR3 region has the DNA TGTGCCAGCAGTGACGTTTCCCGCCATGAGCAGTTCTTC.